These 22 T cell receptor beta chains originate from one sample sequenced in a study of OX40 agonist ivuxolimab in advanced cancers. TCRdb's copy holds only in-frame clones and misses some; the assay was immunoSEQ multiplex PCR. The sample lists more than 70,000 clones; 65% to 90% were seen once. The sample consisted of CD4+ or CD8+ T cells sorted from blood, taken in a trial of the OX40 agonist ivuxolimab. The source is an adult with an advanced solid tumor such as melanoma, head and neck, liver or kidney cancer.

The chain employs TRBV6-5 and TRBJ1-5; no clear D gene. This CDR3 has 15 amino acids. V lost 0 bases to trimming and J lost 6 bases, with 12 bases between them. Germline V gene data show CDR1 as MNHEY and CDR2 as SVGAGI. The CDR3 protein is CASSYSGQASQPQHF. The DNA for the CDR3 is TGTGCCAGCAGTTACTCAGGGCAGGCCTCTCAGCCCCAGCATTTT.

This sequence joins TRBV7-2 and TRBJ2-3, with D possibly matching TRBD2 (6 bases). The ends were cut back, 5 bases at V and 3 bases at J, with 9 bases in the middle. This CDR3 contains 13 residues. The V gene's germline CDR1 is SGHTA and CDR2 FQGNSA. The CDR3 protein is CASSNSGTDTQYF. The CDR3 DNA follows: TGTGCCAGCAGCAATAGCGGAACAGATACGCAGTATTTT. Based on the CDR3 plus reference TRBV7-2 and TRBJ2-3, the full variable domain is GAGVSQSPSNKVTEKGKDVELRCDPISGHTALYWYRQSLGQGLEFLIYFQGNSAPDKSGLPSDRFSAERTGGSVSTLTIQRTQQEDSAVYLCASSNSGTDTQYFGPGTRLTVL.

The rearrangement joins TRBV6-1 to TRBJ1-2, with a weak D call TRBD1 (5 bases). There are 14 residues in the CDR3. Germline CDR1 and CDR2: MNHNS and SASEGT. V was pared by 0 bases and J by 8 bases, with 13 bases between. The CDR3, as DNA: TGTGCCAGCAGTGAAGCACGCCAGGGAGGAGGCTACACCTTC. This encodes CASSEARQGGGYTF.

The chain combines TRBV15 with TRBJ2-7; the D is unclear. Germline V gene lookup returns CDR1 LNHNV and CDR2 YYDKDF (reference sequence). The length of the CDR3 is 12 residues. Trimming stripped 1 base from V and 6 bases from J, with 7 bases between. The CDR3 is CATSRGYGEQYF. The DNA of the CDR3 is TGTGCCACCAGCAGAGGGTATGGCGAGCAGTACTTC. The full variable domain, completed using reference TRBV15 and TRBJ2-7, is DAMVIQNPRYQVTQFGKPVTLSCSQTLNHNVMYWYQQKSSQAPKLLFHYYDKDFNNEADTPDNFQSRRPNTSFCFLDIRSPGLGDTAMYLCATSRGYGEQYFGPGTRLTVT.

The rearrangement links TRBV7-2 to TRBJ1-5; possibly TRBD1 for D (5 bases). V shed 3 bases and J shed 0 bases, with 9 bases lying between them. The CDR3 loop spans 15 amino acids. CDR1 and CDR2 (germline): SGHTA, FQGNSA. The CDR3 DNA follows: TGTGCCAGCAGCTTGGGGCGGGGTAGCAATCAGCCCCAGCATTTT. Its translation is CASSLGRGSNQPQHF.

The table lists this clone with a count of one. The chain joins TRBV7-2 to TRBJ2-5; D unclear. The J call is uncertain, as TRBJ2-7 better fits the DNA end. The CDR3 extends over 15 amino acids. Germline loops: CDR1 SGHTA, CDR2 FQGNSA. CDR3 sequence (DNA): TGTGCCAGCAGCTTGGCAATCGCGTCTTCCTACGAGCAGTACTTC. This gives the protein CASSLAIASSYEQYF.

The genes are TRBV19 and TRBJ1-4; 8 bases are shared with TRBD1. The length of the CDR3 is 13 residues. Germline V gene lookup returns CDR1 LNHDA and CDR2 SQIVND (reference sequence). V was clipped by 10 bases and J by 8 bases; unmatched bases: 9. CDR3 protein: CATEGDRTEKLFF. The CDR3 DNA reads TGTGCCACCGAGGGGGACAGGACGGAAAAACTGTTTTTT. Complete variable domain (other parts from reference TRBV19 and TRBJ1-4): DGGITQSPKYLFRKEGQNVTLSCEQNLNHDAMYWYRQDPGQGLRLIYYSQIVNDFQKGDIAEGYSVSREKKESFPLTVTSAQKNPTAFYLCATEGDRTEKLFFGSGTQLSVL.

CDR3 nucleotides: TGCAGCGTTGAAGGGGATAGCGGGAGGTACGAGCAGTACTTC. Residues: CSVEGDSGRYEQYF. V is TRBV29-1 and J is TRBJ2-7; 10 nucleotides match TRBD2. CDR3 length: 14 amino acids. J gave up 4 bases and V 1 base, and 4 bases lay outside the gene matches. Germline CDR1 SQVTM, CDR2 ANQGSEA.

A single count supports this clone. V gene TRBV5-4 combines with J gene TRBJ2-5; 7 bases line up with TRBD1. The J segment lost 2 bases and the V segment lost 4 bases, leaving 2 bases of the junction unmatched. Looked up from germline, CDR1 is SGHNT and CDR2 is YYREEE (reference sequence). This CDR3 contains 13 residues. DNA of the CDR3: TGTGCCAGCAGCAGGGGACAGCAAGAGACCCAGTACTTC. Its translation is CASSRGQQETQYF.

The V call is TRBV5-1, the J call TRBJ2-5; TRBD2 might be the D (7 bases). Between the trimmed V and J ends, which lost 4 bases and 6 bases, there was a span of 22 bases. Germline lookup yields CDR1 SGHRS and CDR2 YFSETQ. The CDR3 sequence is 16 residues long. The CDR3 DNA sequence: TGCGCCAGCAGCCGTGATGGGGGGGCCTTCAGAAAGACCCAGTACTTC. Its protein is CASSRDGGAFRKTQYF.

The chain links TRBV4-3 to TRBJ2-1, with a possible D match to TRBD2 (6 bases). The CDR3 runs 18 residues. The V end was cut by 4 bases, the J end by 4 bases, with 23 bases between. Germline loops: CDR1 LGHNA, CDR2 YSLEER. In DNA, the CDR3 is TGCGCCAGCAGCCCAGGCTGGGCGGGCGGGGCGGGGTACAATGAGCAGTTCTTC. This encodes CASSPGWAGGAGYNEQFF.

The genes are TRBV6-5 and TRBJ1-2; no firm D call. Trimming pared 0 bases from V and 3 bases from J, leaving 14 bases between. CDR1 MNHEY and CDR2 SVGAGI come from the germline V gene. CDR3 length: 16 residues. CDR3 region: CASSYSLSHRDYGYTF. As DNA, the CDR3 is TGTGCCAGCAGTTACTCCCTGTCCCATCGGGACTATGGCTACACCTTC.

The chain recombines TRBV6-5 with TRBJ1-6; no clear D. CDR3 length equals 12 residues. V was cut by 8 bases and J by 0 bases, with 2 bases left in between. CDR1 is MNHEY, CDR2 SVGAGI, per germline. CDR3 in amino acids: CASGSYNSPLHF. CDR3 coding DNA: TGTGCCAGCGGCTCCTATAATTCACCCCTCCACTTT.

The chain is built from TRBV6-6 and TRBJ1-1, with D perhaps TRBD1 (5 bases). Germline V CDR1 and CDR2: MNHNY, SVGAGI (reference sequence). This CDR3 has 16 amino acids. The ends were cut back, 8 bases at V and 3 bases at J, with 22 bases in the middle. CDR3 sequence: CASPMKIRGVHTEAFF. Here the CDR3 DNA reads TGTGCCAGCCCGATGAAAATCCGGGGGGTGCACACTGAAGCTTTCTTT.

The chain uses TRBV23-1 and TRBJ1-6, with D possibly being TRBD1 (6 bases). TRBV23-1 is reported as an ORF; its role is uncertain. Trimming pared 7 bases from V and 7 bases from J, leaving 20 bases between. The CDR3 extends over 16 amino acids. CDR3 protein: CASTPRGKGENSPLHF. The CDR3 DNA reads as TGCGCCAGCACGCCGCGGGGGAAGGGGGAGAATTCACCCCTCCACTTT.

The V gene is TRBV19, the J gene TRBJ1-3, with D tentatively TRBD1 (5 bases). V was cut by 4 bases and J by 2 bases, with 12 bases left in between. This CDR3 has 15 amino acids. CDR1 is LNHDA, CDR2 SQIVND, per germline (reference sequence). CDR3 in amino acids: CASSTTSGPGNTIYF. Written as DNA, the CDR3 is TGTGCCAGTAGTACAACGTCGGGGCCTGGAAACACCATATATTTT.

This rearrangement joins TRBV5-1 to TRBJ2-5; the D call may be TRBD1 or TRBD2 (5 bases each). With 1 base removed from V and 5 bases from J, the gap between germline ends came to 21 bases. The CDR3 extends over 17 amino acids. In germline, CDR1 is SGHRS, CDR2 YFSETQ. The CDR3 bases are TGCGCCAGCAGCTTGCAAACTTCCGGGACCTCTCTCGAGACCCAGTACTTC. It is translated as CASSLQTSGTSLETQYF.

This clone was detected only once. This sequence joins TRBV7-3 and TRBJ2-5, with 7 bases identical to TRBD2. The CDR3 is 14 residues long. CDR1 is SGHTA, CDR2 FQGTGA, per germline. V gave up 2 bases and J gave up 4 bases; unmatched junction bases: 4. The CDR3 coding sequence is TGTGCCAGCAGCTTAGATCTAGCGGCAGAGACCCAGTACTTC. Protein: CASSLDLAAETQYF.

This clone was observed a few times. The V call is TRBV5-6, the J call TRBJ2-5; D ambiguous. This CDR3 is 13 amino acids long. Germline V gene data show CDR1 as SGHDT and CDR2 as YYEEEE. Trimming took 4 bases from V and 5 from J, leaving 12 bases between them. The CDR3 sequence is CASSRYSEETQYF. The CDR3 nucleotides are TGTGCCAGCAGCCGGTACTCAGAGGAGACCCAGTACTTC.

This clone came up once. CDR3 in DNA: TGTGCCAGCAGTGAGGTTTTCACACGAGGCAAAAACATTCAGTACTTC. It encodes CASSEVFTRGKNIQYF. The chain uses TRBV6-1 and TRBJ2-4; D ambiguous. The V gene lost 3 bases and the J gene lost 3 bases, with 15 bases spanning the gap. Germline loops: CDR1 MNHNS, CDR2 SASEGT. The CDR3 contains 16 residues.

The table lists this clone with a count of one. CDR3 region: CASSLGPGGGKLFF. The CDR3, as DNA: TGTGCCAGCAGTTTAGGGCCAGGGGGAGGAAAACTGTTTTTT. The chain is built from TRBV28 and TRBJ1-4; 7 nucleotides line up with TRBD1. The CDR3 totals 14 residues. V shed 2 bases and J 10 bases; nucleotides not matched to a gene: 7. Germline values: CDR1 MDHEN, CDR2 SYDVKM.

CDR3 DNA: TGTGCCAGCAGCTGGGAACAAGGGTACTATGGCTACACCTTC. This translates into CASSWEQGYYGYTF. V usage is TRBV7-2 and J usage is TRBJ1-2; D unclear. V dropped 4 bases and J dropped 3 bases, with 12 bases sitting between them. The germline V gene encodes CDR1 SGHTA and CDR2 FQGNSA. The CDR3 is 14 residues long.